The clone carrying this T cell receptor (beta chain) was detected a few times. The data derive from a study of technical replicates of blood from a few donors. Sequencing was performed with immunoSEQ multiplex PCR; in TCRdb, only in-frame clones are kept and a portion is missing. The table has roughly 64,000 clones, approximately 86% seen once. V was shortened by 2 bases and J by 7 bases, with 17 bases between the two germline ends. This CDR3 comprises 14 residues. The germline V gene encodes CDR1 SQVTM and CDR2 ANQGSEA. The chain employs TRBV29-1 and TRBJ1-2, with D perhaps matching TRBD1 (5 bases). This clonotype originated in a human donor in good health. Some clones in this sample may be carry-over from other donors' samples. Sequenced material: PBMCs. The DNA for the CDR3 is TGCAGCGTTGAAACGGGCCAGGGCTTCCGTGGCTACACCTTC. Protein sequence: CSVETGQGFRGYTF.